This T cell receptor beta chain was obtained from a study of control samples from healthy donors and cancer patients. This clone showed up just once. Germline CDR1 and CDR2: SEHNR and FQNEAQ (reference sequence). The CDR3 has 16 amino acids. V lost 5 bases and J 0 bases, leaving 15 bases between the germline ends. Generated by immunoSEQ multiplex PCR, the TCRdb table keeps only in-frame clones and is missing some. The sample records about 130,000 clones, 80% to 95% being singletons. The chain links TRBV7-9 to TRBJ2-3; D unresolved. The sequencing sample was made of blood. The source is a man younger than 30 in good health. The CDR3: CASSQLGGGSTDTQYF. CDR3 nucleotides: TGTGCCAGCAGCCAGCTGGGCGGCGGTAGCACAGATACGCAGTATTTT.